The 15 T cell receptor beta chains given below trace back to one sample, sequenced in a study of control samples from healthy donors and cancer patients. Profiling relied on immunoSEQ multiplex PCR, and the TCRdb table lists in-frame clones only, not all of them. Among 150,000 to 180,000 clones, roughly 94% were seen once, and the ten largest hold about 5.6%. The specimen was blood. The receptors shown here come from a middle-aged man in good health.

The J gene is TRBJ2-5, the V gene TRBV2; 13 nucleotides agree with TRBD2. Germline V lookup: CDR1 SNHLY, CDR2 FYNNEI. The CDR3 loop spans 16 amino acids. V lost 6 bases and J lost 4; bases outside the gene matches: 8. CDR3 residues: CASRVTSGGAGETQYF. The CDR3 nucleotides are TGTGCCAGCAGGGTTACTAGCGGGGGGGCCGGAGAGACCCAGTACTTC. Using reference TRBV2 and TRBJ2-5 for the parts outside the CDR3, the full variable domain is EPEVTQTPSHQVTQMGQEVILRCVPISNHLYFYWYRQILGQKVEFLVSFYNNEISEKSEIFDDQFSVERPDGSNFTLKIRSTKLEDSAMYFCASRVTSGGAGETQYFGPGTRLLVL.

This clone showed up just once. Other nucleotide sequences from this sample produce the same CDR3. This sequence joins TRBV5-1 and TRBJ1-1; weak D call: TRBD1 (5 bases). The germline V gene encodes CDR1 SGHRS and CDR2 YFSETQ. V lost 4 bases, J lost 5 bases, and 12 bases lay in between. This CDR3 has 13 residues. The CDR3 DNA is TGCGCCAGCAGCCTCGGGGCGGGAACTGAAGCTTTCTTT. It codes for CASSLGAGTEAFF.

This clone was counted a few times. V usage is TRBV25-1 and J usage is TRBJ1-5, with D unresolved. This CDR3 has 14 amino acids. The ends were cut back, 0 bases at V and 7 bases at J, with 10 bases in the middle. Germline V gene data show CDR1 as MGHDK and CDR2 as SYGVNS. The CDR3 loop reads CASSEYLSNQPQHF. The CDR3 coding sequence is TGTGCCAGCAGTGAATATCTGTCAAACCAGCCCCAGCATTTT.

For this clone: The junction departs from the called germline gene at one end, perhaps through a read error. The chain recombines TRBV7-9 with TRBJ2-3, with D perhaps TRBD1 (5 bases). CDR3 length equals 15 residues. Germline V gene lookup returns CDR1 SEHNR and CDR2 FQNEAQ (reference sequence). In nucleotides, the CDR3 is TGTGCCAGCAGCCCGGTCGGACACAGCACGGATACGCAGTATTTT. This codes for CASSPVGHSTDTQYF.

The chain joins TRBV5-1 to TRBJ1-6; possibly TRBD1 for D (5 bases). The CDR3 consists of 16 residues. Germline V gives CDR1 SGHRS, CDR2 YFSETQ. V lost 0 bases, J lost 6 bases, and 13 bases lay in between. Here the CDR3 reads CASSLVEAGPNSPLHF. The CDR3 DNA reads as TGCGCCAGCAGCTTGGTCGAGGCAGGGCCTAATTCACCCCTCCACTTT.

The gene calls are TRBV7-7 and TRBJ2-7, with 9 bases lining up with TRBD1. With V trimmed by 1 base and J by 6 bases, 7 bases remained unmatched. Germline-derived CDR1 and CDR2 are SSHAT and FNYEAQ (reference sequence). This CDR3 spans 15 amino acids. CDR3 DNA: TGTGCCAGCAGCTTAGAACCGGGACAGGGAGGCGAGCAGTACTTC. Its protein product is CASSLEPGQGGEQYF. The full variable domain, with the rest looked up from reference TRBV7-7 and TRBJ2-7, is GAGVSQSPRYKVTKRGQDVTLRCDPISSHATLYWYQQALGQGPEFLTYFNYEAQPDKSGLPSDRFSAERPEGSISTLTIQRTEQRDSAMYRCASSLEPGQGGEQYFGPGTRLTVT.

The rearrangement joins TRBV28 to TRBJ1-2; 8 bases line up with TRBD1. This CDR3 region has 14 residues. Germline V gene sequence: CDR1 MDHEN, CDR2 SYDVKM. Trimming cost V 4 bases and J 9 bases; bases outside gene matches: 10. CDR3 DNA sequence: TGTGCCAGCAGTTCGGTCTTCAGGGGGCCTAGCTACACCTTC. Protein product: CASSSVFRGPSYTF.

The V call is TRBV3-1 (or the pseudogene TRBV3-2), the J call TRBJ1-3; maybe TRBD1 (6 bases). The V end was cut by 4 bases, the J end by 4 bases, with 8 bases between. CDR1 is LGHDT and CDR2 is YNNKEL in the germline V gene (reference sequence). The CDR3 has 13 amino acids. The CDR3 loop reads CASSLQGGNTIYF. The CDR3, as DNA: TGTGCCAGCAGCCTTCAGGGGGGAAACACCATATATTTT.

In its sample, this clone was seen once. The chain joins TRBV27 to TRBJ2-7; D may correspond to TRBD1 or TRBD2 (5 bases each). V shed 4 bases and J shed 2 bases, with 12 bases lying between them. The CDR3 has 14 residues. CDR1 MNHEY and CDR2 SMNVEV come from the germline V gene (reference sequence). The CDR3 protein is CASSYGTDTYEQYF. CDR3 nucleotide sequence: TGTGCCAGCAGTTACGGGACCGATACCTACGAGCAGTACTTC.

This chain uses TRBV4-1 with TRBJ2-7; a weak D match, TRBD2 (5 bases). The CDR3 has 14 amino acids. The ends were cut back, 6 bases at V and 0 bases at J, with 12 bases in the middle. Germline lookup yields CDR1 MGHRA and CDR2 YSYEKL. The CDR3 DNA reads as TGCGCCAGCAGTTATAGCGAGTTCTCCTACGAGCAGTACTTC. Translation gives CASSYSEFSYEQYF.

This chain uses TRBV12-3 or TRBV12-4 with TRBJ2-3; possibly TRBD2 for D (6 bases). The CDR3 length is 11 residues. Trimming took 4 bases from V and 14 from J, leaving 13 bases between them. The CDR3: CASSSGLWRYF. The CDR3 region has the DNA TGTGCCAGCAGTTCGGGACTTTGGCGGTATTTT.

This clone was counted between two and nine times. The chain has TRBV5-1 and TRBJ1-4; 12 bases are a match to TRBD1. CDR1 and CDR2 from the germline V gene are SGHRS and YFSETQ. V gave up 3 bases and J gave up 1 base; unmatched junction bases: 13. The CDR3 is 20 amino acids. CDR3 amino acids: CASSSGTGGLIPLTNEKLFF. CDR3 DNA sequence: TGCGCCAGCAGCTCCGGGACAGGGGGCCTTATCCCCTTAACTAATGAAAAACTGTTTTTT.

The chain has TRBV6-1 and TRBJ1-4, with D perhaps TRBD1 (6 bases). Germline CDR1 is MNHNS and CDR2 is SASEGT. CDR3 size: 15 residues. The V gene lost 3 bases and the J gene lost 3 bases, with 11 bases spanning the gap. CDR3 coding DNA: TGTGCCAGCAGTGACGACAGGAAGCCTAATGAAAAACTGTTTTTT. Its translation is CASSDDRKPNEKLFF.

A single count supports this clone. The chain has TRBV9 and TRBJ2-3, with D perhaps matching TRBD1 (6 bases). The CDR3 consists of 15 residues. Trimming took 0 bases from V and 5 from J, leaving 13 bases between them. Germline CDR1 is SGDLS and CDR2 is YYNGEE. The DNA for the CDR3 is TGTGCCAGCAGCGTAGTTGGGGGCCGGGGAGATACGCAGTATTTT. It codes for CASSVVGGRGDTQYF. Full variable domain (outside the CDR3, taken from reference TRBV9 and TRBJ2-3): DSGVTQTPKHLITATGQRVTLRCSPRSGDLSVYWYQQSLDQGLQFLIQYYNGEERAKGNILERFSAQQFPDLHSELNLSSLELGDSALYFCASSVVGGRGDTQYFGPGTRLTVL.

This chain uses TRBV10-1 with TRBJ1-1, with D possibly being TRBD1 (6 bases). CDR3 length: 12 amino acids. Germline loops: CDR1 WNHNN, CDR2 SYGVQD (reference sequence). Trimming stripped 3 bases from V and 6 bases from J, with 8 bases between. This CDR3 reads CASSESGAEAFF. In nucleotides, the CDR3 is TGCGCCAGCAGTGAATCAGGGGCTGAAGCTTTCTTT.